A single sample is the source of the 3 T cell receptor beta chains below, sequenced in a study of T cell clones after liver transplantation. TCRdb's table, derived via immunoSEQ multiplex PCR, lists solely in-frame clones and lacks some. Of approximately 9,300 clones in the sample, 72% were seen once. Sequenced here: CD8+ T cells from blood, sampled at the approximately 16-month timepoint. Receptors originate from a human patient who received a liver transplant. Some T cells may trace back to the graft donor.

The rearrangement links TRBV2 to TRBJ2-7; TRBD1 agrees at 11 bases. There are 15 residues in the CDR3. Trimming cost V 8 bases and J 1 base; bases outside gene matches: 7. Germline V lookup: CDR1 SNHLY, CDR2 FYNNEI. The CDR3 nucleotides read TGTGCCAGCCCTTCCGGACAGGGGGCTTCCTACGAGCAGTACTTC. As protein: CASPSGQGASYEQYF.

The CDR3 DNA is TGCGCCAGCGGAATAGGAACAGGGGGCGGACAGCCCCAGCATTTT. This sequence encodes CASGIGTGGGQPQHF. This chain uses TRBV4-1 with TRBJ1-5; 9 bases are shared with TRBD1. The V gene end was trimmed by 8 bases and the J gene end by 7 bases; junction bases not matched to a gene: 12. The germline gives CDR1 MGHRA, CDR2 YSYEKL. The CDR3 loop spans 15 amino acids.

The table lists this clone with a few counts. V usage is TRBV5-4 and J usage is TRBJ2-5; D is perhaps TRBD1 (6 bases). There are 15 residues in the CDR3. The ends were cut back, 0 bases at V and 1 base at J, with 10 bases in the middle. The V gene's germline CDR1 is SGHNT and CDR2 YYREEE (reference sequence). The CDR3 nucleotides read TGTGCCAGCAGCTTGGTAACAGGGACCCAAGAGACCCAGTACTTC. Amino acid sequence: CASSLVTGTQETQYF.